One and the same sample provided the 2 T cell receptor beta chains below, sequenced in a study of control samples from healthy donors and cancer patients. Repertoires were generated with immunoSEQ multiplex PCR, while TCRdb's copy carries only in-frame clones and drops some. The data hold about 160,000 clones, with under 95% observed a single time. The sequencing sample was made of blood. The receptor source for this set is a man in his late teens or twenties in good health.

J is TRBJ2-7 and V is TRBV10-3; TRBD1 matches 10 bases. Germline loops: CDR1 ENHRY, CDR2 SYGVKD. Unmatched junction bases numbered 2, after V lost 3 bases and J lost 0 bases. The CDR3 contains 15 residues. CDR3 sequence (DNA): TGTGCCATCAGTGATAGGGACAGGGGCTCCTACGAGCAGTACTTC. It codes for CAISDRDRGSYEQYF.

This clone was seen once. This chain uses TRBV3-1 (or the pseudogene TRBV3-2) with TRBJ2-3; 8 nucleotides align to TRBD2. The V gene end was trimmed by 3 bases and the J gene end by 1 base; junction bases not matched to a gene: 6. Looked up from germline, CDR1 is LGHDT and CDR2 is YNNKEL (reference sequence). The CDR3 contains 16 residues. This CDR3 is CASSQSVAGRTDTQYF. The CDR3 DNA sequence: TGTGCCAGCAGCCAGAGCGTAGCGGGGCGCACAGATACGCAGTATTTT.